This T cell receptor beta chain was found in a study of early T cells in non-severe SARS-CoV-2 infection. This clonotype was picked up a small number of times. This CDR3 is built from 14 residues. Trimming cost V 3 bases and J 6 bases, with 12 bases left between them. CDR1 and CDR2 (germline): SEHNR, FQNEAQ (reference sequence). Researchers attached unique molecular identifiers to individual cDNA molecules. TCRdb re-called the 5' RACE reads with MiXCR, one entry per CDR3 protein. The repertoire includes under 70,000 distinct CDR3 sequences, about 8% of them detected once, and about 10% sits in the top ten.

The chain is built from TRBV7-9 and TRBJ2-1; D not certain. Sequencing was performed on whole blood, taken at baseline. The origin of this receptor is an adult who was a healthcare worker with PCR-confirmed SARS-CoV-2 infection or an uninfected control (not recorded which). The CDR3 nucleotides are TGTGCCAGCAGCTTTGGGGATCTTTTCAATGAGCAGTTCTTC. Translation: CASSFGDLFNEQFF. Together with reference TRBV7-9 and TRBJ2-1, the CDR3 gives the full variable domain: DTGVSQNPRHKITKRGQNVTFRCDPISEHNRLYWYRQTLGQGPEFLTYFQNEAQLEKSRLLSDRFSAERPKGSFSTLEIQRTEQGDSAMYLCASSFGDLFNEQFFGPGTRLTVL.